This TCR beta chain originates from a study of cytomegalovirus exposure and HLA in healthy donors. Broader study findings: The tendency of first-cohort TCR clusters to co-occur in the 120 or so validation repertoires was identified by a subsequent analysis. There were 150 to 200 TCR beta chains listed as cytomegalovirus-associated.

Turning to this clone: Its target is not known.

TCRdb's copy holds only in-frame clones and misses some; the assay was immunoSEQ multiplex PCR. The sample contains over 200,000 clones, around 88% of which appear only once. The CDR3 runs to 17 residues. J was trimmed by 0 bases and V by 4 bases; bases with no gene match: 11. Germline V gene data show CDR1 as MNHNS and CDR2 as SASEGT. V usage is TRBV6-1 and J usage is TRBJ1-2; 7 nucleotides line up with TRBD1. The TCR comes from a woman between 18 and 29 years old in good health and CMV-seronegative. Sequencing input: PBMCs. The DNA of the CDR3 is TGTGCCAGCAGTGTAGGACAGGTCCCCGGGGCTAACTATGGCTACACCTTC. This translates into CASSVGQVPGANYGYTF.